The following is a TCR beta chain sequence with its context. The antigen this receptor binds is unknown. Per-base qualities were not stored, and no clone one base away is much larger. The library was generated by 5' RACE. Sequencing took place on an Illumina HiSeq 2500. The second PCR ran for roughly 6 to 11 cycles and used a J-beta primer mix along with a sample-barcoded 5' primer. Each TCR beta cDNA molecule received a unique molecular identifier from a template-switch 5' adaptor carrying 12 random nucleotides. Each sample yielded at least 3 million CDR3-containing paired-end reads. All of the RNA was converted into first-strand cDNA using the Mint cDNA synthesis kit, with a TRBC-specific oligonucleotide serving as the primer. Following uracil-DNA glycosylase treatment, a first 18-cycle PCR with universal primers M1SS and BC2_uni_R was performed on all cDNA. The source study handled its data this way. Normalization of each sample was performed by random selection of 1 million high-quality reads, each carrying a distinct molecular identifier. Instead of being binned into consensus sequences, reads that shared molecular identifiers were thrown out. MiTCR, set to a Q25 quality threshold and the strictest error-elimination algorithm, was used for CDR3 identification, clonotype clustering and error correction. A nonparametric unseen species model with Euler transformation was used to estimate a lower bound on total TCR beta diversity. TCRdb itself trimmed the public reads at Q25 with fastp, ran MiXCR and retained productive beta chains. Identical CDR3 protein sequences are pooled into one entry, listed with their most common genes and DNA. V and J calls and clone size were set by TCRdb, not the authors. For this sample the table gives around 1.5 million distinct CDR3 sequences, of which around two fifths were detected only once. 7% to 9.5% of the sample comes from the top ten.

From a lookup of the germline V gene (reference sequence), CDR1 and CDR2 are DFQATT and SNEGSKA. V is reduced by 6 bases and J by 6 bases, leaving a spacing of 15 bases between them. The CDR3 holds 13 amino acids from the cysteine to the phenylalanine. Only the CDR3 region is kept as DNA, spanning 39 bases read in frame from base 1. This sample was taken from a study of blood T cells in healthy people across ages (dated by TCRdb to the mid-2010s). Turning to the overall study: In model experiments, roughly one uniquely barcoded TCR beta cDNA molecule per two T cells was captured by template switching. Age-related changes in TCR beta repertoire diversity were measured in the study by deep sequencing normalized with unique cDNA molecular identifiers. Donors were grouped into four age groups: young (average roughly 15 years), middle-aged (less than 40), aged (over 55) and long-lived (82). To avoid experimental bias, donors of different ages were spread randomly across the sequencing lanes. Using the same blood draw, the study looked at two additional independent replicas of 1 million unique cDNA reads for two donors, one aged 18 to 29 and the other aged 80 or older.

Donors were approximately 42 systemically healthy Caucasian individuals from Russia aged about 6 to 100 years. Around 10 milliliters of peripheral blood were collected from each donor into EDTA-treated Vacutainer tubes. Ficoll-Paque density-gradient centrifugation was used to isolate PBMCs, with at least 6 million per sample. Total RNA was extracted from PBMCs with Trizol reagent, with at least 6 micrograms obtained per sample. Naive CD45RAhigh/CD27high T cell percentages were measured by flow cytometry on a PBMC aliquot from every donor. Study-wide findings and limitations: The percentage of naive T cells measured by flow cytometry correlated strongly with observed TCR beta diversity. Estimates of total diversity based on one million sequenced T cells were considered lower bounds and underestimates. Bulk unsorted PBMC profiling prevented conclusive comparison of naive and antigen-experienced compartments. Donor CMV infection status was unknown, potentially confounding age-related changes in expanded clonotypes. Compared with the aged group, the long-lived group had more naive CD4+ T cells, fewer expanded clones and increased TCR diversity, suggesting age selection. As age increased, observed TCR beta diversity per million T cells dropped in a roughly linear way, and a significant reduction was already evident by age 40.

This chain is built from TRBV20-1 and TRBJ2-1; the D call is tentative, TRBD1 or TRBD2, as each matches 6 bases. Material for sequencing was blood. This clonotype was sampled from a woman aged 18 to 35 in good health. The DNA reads TGCAGTGCCCACCGAGGAGGGGGCAATGAGCAGTTCTTC. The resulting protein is CSAHRGGGNEQFF.